A single sample gave rise to the 13 T cell receptor beta chains below, sequenced in a study of blood T cells in healthy people across ages. A second PCR of 7 to 11 cycles used a sample-barcoded 5' primer and a J-beta primer mix. TCRdb recomputed calls from the 5' RACE reads with MiXCR, one row per CDR3 protein. The sample includes about 1.1 million distinct CDR3 sequences, roughly two fifths of them seen just once. Sequencing used blood. Source of these receptors: a man aged 18 to 29 in good health.

The rearrangement joins TRBV20-1 to TRBJ1-1; D is uncertain. The CDR3 sequence is 10 residues long. Germline CDR1 is DFQATT and CDR2 is SNEGSKA (reference sequence). The CDR3 DNA reads TGCAGGGCTGGGTTAGGGCGAGCTTTCTTT. Its translation is CRAGLGRAFF.

In DNA, the CDR3 is TGTGCCAGCAGCTTACGATCCCCCAGGGCAACTAATGAAAAACTGTTTTTT. The encoded protein is CASSLRSPRATNEKLFF. The chain has TRBV7-2 and TRBJ1-4, with D possibly TRBD1 on 5 matching bases. In germline, CDR1 is SGHTA, CDR2 FQGNSA. Trimming took off 2 bases at V and 0 bases at J, with 13 bases between the two ends. This CDR3 contains 17 residues.

This clonotype was seen a few times. The V and J genes are TRBV20-1 and TRBJ2-7; no definite D call. Germline V gives CDR1 DFQATT, CDR2 SNEGSKA (reference sequence). The CDR3 is made up of 13 amino acids. Trimming pared 3 bases from V and 0 bases from J, leaving 9 bases between. Here the CDR3 reads CSASRTDSYEQYF. Here the CDR3 DNA reads TGCAGTGCTAGCCGGACGGACTCCTACGAGCAGTACTTC.

Ten or more counts support this clonotype. The J gene is TRBJ1-2, the V gene TRBV10-3; the match to TRBD1 covers 9 bases. Germline assignment: CDR1 ENHRY and CDR2 SYGVKD. With 2 bases clipped from V and 6 bases from J, the junction kept 4 bases outside the gene matches. The CDR3 extends over 14 amino acids. In nucleotides, the CDR3 is TGTGCCATCAGTGAGGGGACAGGGAAGGATGGCTACACCTTC. Residues: CAISEGTGKDGYTF.

The chain is built from TRBV20-1 and TRBJ1-2, with D maybe TRBD1 (6 bases). Trimming shortened V by 3 bases and J by 5 bases, and 13 bases separated the two germline ends. The CDR3 totals 13 residues. Germline values: CDR1 DFQATT, CDR2 SNEGSKA (reference sequence). The CDR3 is CSARDRQAYGYTF. In DNA, the CDR3 is TGCAGTGCTAGGGATCGACAGGCTTATGGCTACACCTTC.

This clonotype was recorded at least ten times. The chain has TRBV12-3 or TRBV12-4 and TRBJ2-1; 8 bases match TRBD2. The V gene end was trimmed by 3 bases and the J gene end by 5 bases; junction bases not matched to a gene: 6. The CDR3 length is 15 residues. CDR3 sequence reads: CASSLSNSGNNEQFF. In nucleotides, the CDR3 is TGTGCCAGCAGTTTGTCAAATAGCGGGAACAATGAGCAGTTCTTC.

This clonotype has ten or more counts. This chain links TRBV20-1 with TRBJ2-7; possible D gene TRBD2, 6 bases. V was shortened by 1 base and J by 0 bases, with 10 bases between the two germline ends. The CDR3 runs 14 residues. Germline assignment: CDR1 DFQATT and CDR2 SNEGSKA (reference sequence). The CDR3 here is CSARGDLSSYEQYF. In nucleotides, the CDR3 is TGCAGTGCTAGAGGGGACTTAAGCTCCTACGAGCAGTACTTC.

To note about this clonotype: Relative to the germline gene, one junction end is altered; a read error may explain this. This chain links TRBV4-3 with TRBJ1-2; D may be TRBD1 (5 bases). From germline, CDR1 is LGHNA and CDR2 YSLEER. The CDR3 contains 15 residues. The CDR3 loop reads CASNQVPGGDYGYTF. As DNA, the CDR3 is TGCGCCAGCAACCAAGTTCCCGGGGGGGACTATGGCTACACCTTC.

The DNA of the CDR3 is TGTGCCAGCAGGAAGACAGGGAACACAGATACGCAGTATTTT. Amino acids: CASRKTGNTDTQYF. The rearrangement uses TRBV12-3 or TRBV12-4 and TRBJ2-3; 7 bases agree with TRBD1. The CDR3 sequence is 14 residues long. Unmatched junction bases numbered 5, after V lost 6 bases and J lost 2 bases.

V gene TRBV9 combines with J gene TRBJ2-1; no definite D call. TRBJ2-7 explains the end of the DNA better; the J call may be wrong. Germline assignment: CDR1 SGDLS and CDR2 YYNGEE. CDR3 size: 13 residues. The CDR3 reads CASSVSSNNEQYF. The CDR3 DNA reads as TGTGCCAGCAGCGTATCGAGCAACAATGAGCAGTACTTC.

The table lists this clonotype with a few counts. This rearrangement joins TRBV20-1 to TRBJ1-2, with D uncertain. CDR3 length equals 15 residues. Germline CDR1 DFQATT, CDR2 SNEGSKA (reference sequence). Trimming pared 1 base from V and 8 bases from J, leaving 20 bases between. The CDR3 reads CSARVPPESAGGYTF. The CDR3 region has the DNA TGCAGTGCTAGAGTCCCTCCCGAGAGCGCTGGAGGCTACACCTTC.

This clonotype was seen more than once but under ten times. The chain carries TRBV20-1 and TRBJ1-1; D call uncertain. The CDR3 has 13 amino acids. Germline-derived CDR1 and CDR2 are DFQATT and SNEGSKA (reference sequence). V lost 3 bases, J lost 1 base, and 9 bases lay in between. The CDR3 reads CSARSSSNTEAFF. The CDR3 nucleotides read TGCAGTGCTAGGTCGAGCTCGAACACTGAAGCTTTCTTT.

This clonotype was found many times. The chain uses TRBV29-1 and TRBJ2-3; either TRBD1 or TRBD2 may fit D (5 bases each). V was cut by 4 bases and J by 2 bases, with 10 bases left in between. The CDR3 is 13 residues long. The germline V gene encodes CDR1 SQVTM and CDR2 ANQGSEA. Here the CDR3 reads CSVGGTLTDTQYF. As DNA, the CDR3 is TGCAGCGTTGGTGGGACCCTCACAGATACGCAGTATTTT.